The source of this T cell receptor (beta chain) is a study of T cell clonotyping in hematopoietic cell transplantation. General study points: Graft donor and pretransplant recipient Inverse Simpson Index values predicted broader posttransplant TCR diversity. After transplant, recipient diversity fell while pathologically expanded clonotypes grew through day 180.

On this clone itself: Its matching antigen is unknown.

Measured with immunoSEQ multiplex PCR; TCRdb has only the in-frame clones, and not every one. The sample records 40,000 to 45,000 clones, roughly 94% being singletons. The specimen sequenced was peripheral blood mononuclear cells. The clonotype originates from a woman aged 50 to 60 in good health. Some clones in this sample may be carry-over from other donors' samples.

The chain's CDR3 is CASRGGSAGETQYF. The DNA of the CDR3 is TGTGCCAGCAGGGGGGGTTCGGCGGGTGAGACCCAGTACTTC. This chain uses TRBV2 with TRBJ2-5; tentatively, D is TRBD2 (6 bases). CDR3 size: 14 residues. Germline V gene data show CDR1 as SNHLY and CDR2 as FYNNEI. Deletions cut 6 bases from V and 5 bases from J, with 16 bases between.